One T cell receptor (beta chain) is described in this entry. Its antigen is currently unknown. This sample was taken from a study of T cells in localized non-small cell lung cancer. Study observations and caveats: Uninvolved adjacent lung had higher T cell clonality than tumor and all other tissues. Higher T cell density in the blood was associated with longer overall survival, whereas higher adjacent-lung clonality associated with shorter survival. Heterogeneity stays possible, as sequencing covered only one tumor region. Adjacent lung tissue had a median about 50 of the top 100 clones found in the tumor.

Trimming cost V 0 bases and J 9 bases, with 9 bases left between them. CDR1 and CDR2 from the germline V gene are SGHNT and YENEEA. This CDR3 region has 13 residues. Assay used: immunoSEQ multiplex PCR; TCRdb lists only in-frame clones, some missing. The table has about 40,000 clones, 86% seen once. This rearrangement joins TRBV11-3 to TRBJ2-1, with a tentative D call TRBD1 (5 bases). The sequenced sample was peripheral blood, obtained before any cancer treatment. The receptor's source is a man aged 40-75 years with stage I lung adenocarcinoma. The CDR3 sequence: CASSLDPGIEQFF. The CDR3 DNA reads TGTGCCAGCAGCTTAGATCCAGGGATTGAGCAGTTCTTC.